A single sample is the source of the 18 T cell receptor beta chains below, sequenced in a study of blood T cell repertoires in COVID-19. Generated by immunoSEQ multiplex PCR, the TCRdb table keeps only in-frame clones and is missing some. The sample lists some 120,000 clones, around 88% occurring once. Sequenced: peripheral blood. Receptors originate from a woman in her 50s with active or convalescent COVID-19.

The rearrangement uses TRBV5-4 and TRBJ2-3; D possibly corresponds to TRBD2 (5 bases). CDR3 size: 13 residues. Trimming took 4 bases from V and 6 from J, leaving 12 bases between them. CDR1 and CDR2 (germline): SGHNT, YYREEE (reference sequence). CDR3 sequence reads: CASSPPGWDTQYF. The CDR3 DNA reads TGTGCCAGCAGCCCACCGGGGTGGGATACGCAGTATTTT.

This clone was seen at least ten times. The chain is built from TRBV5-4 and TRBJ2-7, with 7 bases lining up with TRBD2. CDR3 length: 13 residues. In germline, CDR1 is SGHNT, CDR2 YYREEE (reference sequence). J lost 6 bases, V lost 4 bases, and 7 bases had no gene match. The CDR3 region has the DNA TGTGCCAGCAGCACCGGACTAGTCGGCGAGCAGTACTTC. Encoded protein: CASSTGLVGEQYF.

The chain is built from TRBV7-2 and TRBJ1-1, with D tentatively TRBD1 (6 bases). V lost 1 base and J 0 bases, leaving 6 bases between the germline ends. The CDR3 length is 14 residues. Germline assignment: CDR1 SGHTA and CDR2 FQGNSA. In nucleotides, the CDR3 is TGTGCCAGCAGCTTAGGACAGGTGAACACTGAAGCTTTCTTT. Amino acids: CASSLGQVNTEAFF. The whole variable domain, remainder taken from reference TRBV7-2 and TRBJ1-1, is GAGVSQSPSNKVTEKGKDVELRCDPISGHTALYWYRQSLGQGLEFLIYFQGNSAPDKSGLPSDRFSAERTGGSVSTLTIQRTQQEDSAVYLCASSLGQVNTEAFFGQGTRLTVV.

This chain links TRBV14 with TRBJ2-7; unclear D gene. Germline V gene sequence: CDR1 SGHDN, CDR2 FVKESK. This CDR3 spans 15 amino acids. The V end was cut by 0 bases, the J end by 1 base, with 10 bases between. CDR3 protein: CASSQEVGRSYEQYF. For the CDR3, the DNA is TGTGCCAGCAGCCAAGAAGTAGGCAGGTCCTACGAGCAGTACTTC.

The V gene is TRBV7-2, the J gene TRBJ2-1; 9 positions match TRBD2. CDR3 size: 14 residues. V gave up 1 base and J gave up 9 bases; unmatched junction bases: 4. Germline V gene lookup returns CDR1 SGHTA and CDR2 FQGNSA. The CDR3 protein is CASSLGLAVTEQFF. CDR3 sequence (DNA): TGTGCCAGCAGCTTAGGACTAGCGGTTACTGAGCAGTTCTTC.

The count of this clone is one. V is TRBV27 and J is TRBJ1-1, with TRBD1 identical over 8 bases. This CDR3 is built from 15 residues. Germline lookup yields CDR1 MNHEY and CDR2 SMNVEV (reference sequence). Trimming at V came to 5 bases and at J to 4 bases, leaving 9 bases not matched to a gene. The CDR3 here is CASSAITGGGTEAFF. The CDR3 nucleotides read TGTGCCAGCAGTGCGATAACAGGGGGAGGCACTGAAGCTTTCTTT.

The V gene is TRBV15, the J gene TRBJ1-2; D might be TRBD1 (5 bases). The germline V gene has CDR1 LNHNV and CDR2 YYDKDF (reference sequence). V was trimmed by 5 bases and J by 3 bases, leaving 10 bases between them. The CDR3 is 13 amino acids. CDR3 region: CATSAQDDYGYTF. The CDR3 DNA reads TGTGCCACCAGCGCACAGGATGACTATGGCTACACCTTC.

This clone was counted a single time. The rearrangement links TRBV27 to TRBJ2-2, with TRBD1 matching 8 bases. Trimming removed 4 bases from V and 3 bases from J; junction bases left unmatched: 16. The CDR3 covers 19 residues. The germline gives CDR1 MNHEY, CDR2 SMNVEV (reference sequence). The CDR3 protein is CASSSRGHRTGLHTGELFF. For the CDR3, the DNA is TGTGCCAGCAGTTCCAGGGGGCACAGGACAGGGCTTCACACCGGGGAGCTGTTTTTT.

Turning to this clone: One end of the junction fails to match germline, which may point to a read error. Here the CDR3 reads CASSLGRGDEQFF. The CDR3 region has the DNA TGTGCCAGCAGCCTAGGGCGGGGTGATGAGCAGTTCTTC. The chain links TRBV13 to TRBJ2-1, with D perhaps TRBD2 (6 bases). The CDR3 loop spans 13 amino acids. Germline loops: CDR1 PRHDT, CDR2 FYEKMQ (reference sequence).

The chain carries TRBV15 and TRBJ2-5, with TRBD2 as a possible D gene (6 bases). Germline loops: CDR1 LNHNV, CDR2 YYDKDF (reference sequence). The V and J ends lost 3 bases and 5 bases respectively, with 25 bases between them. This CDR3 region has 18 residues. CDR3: CATSRRPSVFRVGETQYF. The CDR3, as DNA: TGTGCCACCAGCAGGAGGCCTAGCGTTTTTCGAGTAGGCGAGACCCAGTACTTC.

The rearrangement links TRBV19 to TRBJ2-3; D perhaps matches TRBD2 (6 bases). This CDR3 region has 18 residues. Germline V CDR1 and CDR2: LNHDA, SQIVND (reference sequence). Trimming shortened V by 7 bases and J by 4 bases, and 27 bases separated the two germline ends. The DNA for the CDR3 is TGTGCCAGTACTCAGGTAATATCGGGACTTAGGGCGGCAGATACGCAGTATTTT. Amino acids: CASTQVISGLRAADTQYF.

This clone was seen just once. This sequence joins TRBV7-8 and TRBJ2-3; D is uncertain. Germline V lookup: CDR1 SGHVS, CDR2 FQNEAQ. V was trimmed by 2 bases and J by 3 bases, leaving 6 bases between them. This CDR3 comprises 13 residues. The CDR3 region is CASSLFRTDTQYF. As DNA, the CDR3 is TGTGCCAGCAGCTTATTCCGGACAGATACGCAGTATTTT.

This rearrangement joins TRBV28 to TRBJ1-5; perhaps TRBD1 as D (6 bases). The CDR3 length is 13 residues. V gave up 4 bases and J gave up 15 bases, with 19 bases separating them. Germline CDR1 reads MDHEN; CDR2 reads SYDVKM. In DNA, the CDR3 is TGTGCCAGCAGTTGGGGTCGTTACAGGGAACGGCATTTT. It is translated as CASSWGRYRERHF.

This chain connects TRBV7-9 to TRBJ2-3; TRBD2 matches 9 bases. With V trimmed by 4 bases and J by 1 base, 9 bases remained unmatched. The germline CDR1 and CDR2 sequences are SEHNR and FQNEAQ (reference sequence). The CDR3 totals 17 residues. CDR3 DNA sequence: TGTGCCAGCAGCTCCACTCTTGCGGGAGGGGGCACAGATACGCAGTATTTT. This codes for CASSSTLAGGGTDTQYF.

This chain's CDR3 is CAWKPWGAAGVSTGELFF. CDR3 bases: TGTGCCTGGAAGCCCTGGGGGGCGGCGGGAGTTTCAACCGGGGAGCTGTTTTTT. The chain carries TRBV30 and TRBJ2-2; TRBD2 might be the D (7 bases). Trimming took 4 bases from V and 5 from J, leaving 26 bases between them. CDR1 and CDR2 from the germline V gene are GTSNPN and SVGIG (reference sequence). The CDR3 extends over 18 amino acids.

This CDR3 reads CASSPRRGGLASGANVLTF. In DNA, the CDR3 is TGTGCCAGCTCACCACGGAGGGGAGGTCTGGCTTCTGGGGCCAACGTCCTGACTTTC. V is TRBV18 and J is TRBJ2-6; tentatively, D is TRBD2 (6 bases). The V end lost 1 base, the J end lost 1 base, and 17 bases lay between the germline ends. The V gene's germline CDR1 is KGHSH and CDR2 LQKENI. This CDR3 comprises 19 residues.

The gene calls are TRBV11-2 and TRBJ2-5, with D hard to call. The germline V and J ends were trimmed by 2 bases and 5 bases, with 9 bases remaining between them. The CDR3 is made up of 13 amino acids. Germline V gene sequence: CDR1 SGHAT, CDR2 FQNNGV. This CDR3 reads CASSLSRSETQYF. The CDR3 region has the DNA TGTGCCAGCAGCTTATCTAGGTCGGAGACCCAGTACTTC.

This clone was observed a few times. The CDR3 nucleotides are TGTGCCAGCAGCGAAACTAGCGGGTCTTACAATGAGCAGTTCTTC. Translating it yields CASSETSGSYNEQFF. This chain uses TRBV9 with TRBJ2-1, with 9 bases fitting TRBD2. V shed 3 bases and J 4 bases; nucleotides not matched to a gene: 5. CDR1 and CDR2 from the germline V gene are SGDLS and YYNGEE. The length of the CDR3 is 15 residues.